The clone carrying this TCR beta chain was picked up many times. Its antigen is unidentified. The data are from a study of metastatic and nonmetastatic thyroid tumors. Points from the study as a whole: Reported TCR beta diversity, measured in blood and tumor, was significantly higher for malignant thyroid tumors than for benign nodules.

This CDR3 has 14 amino acids. CDR1 and CDR2 (germline): WSHSY, SAAADI. V gave up 7 bases and J gave up 2 bases, with 14 bases separating them. Per the original data handling: Using the CDR3 differences seen across clinicopathological groups, the authors built a distant-metastasis classifier for papillary thyroid cancer, which was meant to discriminate distant-metastatic patients. MiXCR reprocessed the PCR reads for TCRdb. What appears here as the V and J calls and clone size reflects TCRdb's work, not the paper's. The repertoire consists of tens of thousands of clones, with 9% to 15% occurring once and the leading ten covering approximately 6.2%. All patients were treatment-naive before thyroid surgery.

Sequencing was performed on blood. This sequence joins TRBV10-2 and TRBJ2-5; maybe TRBD2 (5 bases). This receptor was obtained from a male donor with papillary thyroid cancer or a benign thyroid nodule (not recorded which). Some clones in this sample may be carry-over from other donors' samples. CDR3 sequence reads: CASTEGNSQETQYF. CDR3 bases: TGCGCCAGCACCGAGGGAAATAGTCAAGAGACCCAGTACTTC.